This T cell receptor beta chain was sequenced during a study of Ad26.COV2.S vaccination and SARS-CoV-2 variants. Study overall: Donor joined the COV1001 Ad26.COV2.S trial arm. Donor got 5x10^10 or 1x10^11 viral particles of Ad26.COV2.S. Notes on the study in general: Recipients of vaccine and of placebo showed similar breadth of their non-spike TCR repertoires.

As for this clone: No antigen is known for it.

Germline V CDR1 and CDR2: SEHNR, FQNEAQ (reference sequence). Trimming cost V 6 bases and J 7 bases, with 9 bases left between them. CDR3 size: 11 residues. Profiling relied on immunoSEQ multiplex PCR, and the TCRdb table lists in-frame clones only, not all of them. The table lists hundreds of thousands of clones, about 88% of them singletons. As to treatment: about 20 received Ad26.COV2.S at low or high dose, single or two shots; about five received placebo; per-sample allocation not given. Specimens were obtained on day 63 following the first vaccine or placebo injection. V and J are TRBV7-9 and TRBJ1-1; D gene ambiguous. This specimen was peripheral blood, taken in a trial of Ad26.COV2.S vaccine versus placebo. This receptor was taken from a person between 18 and 59 years old who received the Ad26.COV2.S COVID-19 vaccine or a placebo. The CDR3: CASRGMNEAFF. CDR3 coding DNA: TGTGCCAGCAGAGGAATGAATGAAGCTTTCTTT.